This TCR beta chain was found in a study of human T cells and chemical hapten exposure. The library put unique molecular identifiers onto individual cDNA molecules. In TCRdb, the RACE reads were re-called with MiXCR into one record per CDR3 protein. The sample shows fewer than 140,000 distinct CDR3 sequences, about 12% of them seen only once. This CDR3 region has 11 residues. Germline lookup yields CDR1 DFQATT and CDR2 SNEGSKA (reference sequence). V was pared by 7 bases and J by 6 bases, with 10 bases between. Specified time point: pre-sensitization, week 0. Indicated treatment: therapeutic diphenylcyclopropenone sensitization with weekly scalp DPC.

The sample in question was whole blood, obtained in connection with sensitization to the hapten diphenylcyclopropenone (DPC). The chain uses TRBV20-1 and TRBJ2-1; a weak D match, TRBD2 (5 bases). The receptor's source is a woman in her fifties or sixties with alopecia areata. Some clones in this sample may be carry-over from other donors' samples. The CDR3 DNA reads TGCAGTGGAAGAGCGGTCAATGAGCAGTTCTTC. Encoded protein: CSGRAVNEQFF.